Presented here are 18 T cell receptor beta chains from one specimen sequenced in a study of PD-1 blockade in mismatch repair-deficient tumors. The method was immunoSEQ multiplex PCR; TCRdb's version includes in-frame clones alone and lacks a portion of them. This sample has approximately 40,000 clones, with about 85% found just once. Sequencing was performed on peripheral blood, taken 4 weeks after starting pembrolizumab. These receptors were collected from an adult with mismatch repair-deficient cancer.

This clone occurred a few times. The chain employs TRBV7-9 and TRBJ1-3; TRBD1 matches at 8 bases. The junction had 16 bases not matched to a gene; V was cut back by 2 bases and J by 4 bases. This CDR3 is built from 19 residues. Germline CDR1 reads SEHNR; CDR2 reads FQNEAQ (reference sequence). The CDR3 region is CASSLFSPEGRGRGNTIYF. The DNA of the CDR3 is TGTGCCAGCAGCTTATTTTCCCCGGAGGGCAGGGGGCGCGGAAACACCATATATTTT.

This chain joins TRBV4-1 and TRBJ2-6; D remains unclear. Germline V CDR1 and CDR2: MGHRA, YSYEKL. There are 18 residues in the CDR3. With 1 base removed from V and 1 base from J, the gap between germline ends came to 14 bases. The CDR3 nucleotides read TGCGCCAGCAGCCAAGCTGTTGGGGTCGGGTCTGGGGCCAACGTCCTGACTTTC. This translates into CASSQAVGVGSGANVLTF.

This chain joins TRBV7-2 and TRBJ1-1; 8 bases agree with TRBD1. Germline values: CDR1 SGHTA, CDR2 FQGNSA. Losses at the gene ends were 0 bases for V and 10 bases for J; bases not matched to a gene: 7. The CDR3 totals 14 residues. The CDR3 sequence: CASSLALAGGIAFF. DNA for the CDR3: TGTGCCAGCAGCTTAGCGCTGGCAGGGGGCATAGCTTTCTTT.

The rearrangement joins TRBV6-1 to TRBJ2-1; no clear D gene. Trimming shortened V by 8 bases and J by 6 bases, and 14 bases separated the two germline ends. The CDR3 extends over 13 amino acids. Germline values: CDR1 MNHNS, CDR2 SASEGT. The CDR3 DNA reads TGTGCCAGCCTAGGATTCGCCGCCAATGAGCAGTTCTTC. This gives the protein CASLGFAANEQFF.

This clone was recorded once. The CDR3 DNA sequence: TGTGCCTGGGACCCACGTGGCCACACCATATATTTT. Translated: CAWDPRGHTIYF. The V call is TRBV30, the J call TRBJ1-3; D uncertain. Germline V CDR1 and CDR2: GTSNPN, SVGIG (reference sequence). The germline V and J ends were trimmed by 5 bases and 8 bases, with 13 bases remaining between them. The CDR3 consists of 12 residues.

This clone came up a few times. V is TRBV30 and J is TRBJ1-2; no reliable D call. The CDR3 loop spans 11 amino acids. Trimming pared 1 base from V and 8 bases from J, leaving 8 bases between. Germline V gene data show CDR1 as GTSNPN and CDR2 as SVGIG (reference sequence). CDR3 nucleotides: TGTGCCTGGAGTGGATCAAAGGGCTACACCTTC. It is translated as CAWSGSKGYTF.

The J gene is TRBJ1-1, the V gene TRBV10-3, with 8 nucleotides matching TRBD1. The V gene's germline CDR1 is ENHRY and CDR2 SYGVKD. V was clipped by 5 bases and J by 1 base; unmatched bases: 9. The CDR3 totals 16 residues. CDR3 sequence reads: CAISPDRGYKNTEAFF. As DNA, the CDR3 is TGTGCCATCAGTCCCGACAGGGGCTATAAGAACACTGAAGCTTTCTTT.

V gene TRBV5-1 combines with J gene TRBJ2-1, with 9 bases fitting TRBD2. After removal of 4 bases from V and 0 bases from J, the junction contained 11 bases not matched to a gene. Germline V gives CDR1 SGHRS, CDR2 YFSETQ. CDR3 length: 18 residues. The CDR3 DNA reads as TGCGCCAGCAGCCGTCCGGCGGGAGGGCTCCTCTCCTACAATGAGCAGTTCTTC. Protein product: CASSRPAGGLLSYNEQFF.

The chain is built from TRBV28 and TRBJ2-5, with 7 bases lining up with TRBD2. This CDR3 is 14 amino acids long. Germline V gives CDR1 MDHEN, CDR2 SYDVKM. Losses at the gene ends were 6 bases for V and 5 bases for J; bases not matched to a gene: 9. The CDR3 loop is CASRPAGRVETQYF. DNA of the CDR3: TGTGCCAGCAGACCAGCGGGACGGGTGGAGACCCAGTACTTC.

The chain couples TRBV5-1 to TRBJ1-3; 7 positions agree with TRBD1. Germline V gives CDR1 SGHRS, CDR2 YFSETQ. CDR3 length: 15 amino acids. The ends lost 3 bases at V and 1 base at J; junction bases unmatched: 4. The CDR3 here is CASSWGTASGNTIYF. The CDR3 nucleotides read TGCGCCAGCAGCTGGGGGACAGCGTCTGGAAACACCATATATTTT.

This sequence joins TRBV7-9 and TRBJ1-5; D remains ambiguous. Germline V gene data show CDR1 as SEHNR and CDR2 as FQNEAQ (reference sequence). The CDR3 covers 13 residues. The V and J ends lost 2 bases and 10 bases respectively, with 12 bases between them. The chain's CDR3 is CASSLTEVKPQHF. The CDR3 region has the DNA TGTGCCAGCAGCTTAACGGAGGTCAAACCCCAGCATTTT.

The V and J genes are TRBV27 and TRBJ2-7; TRBD2 is a possible D gene (5 bases). The CDR3 is 16 amino acids. Trimming cost V 2 bases and J 0 bases, with 14 bases left between them. Germline-derived CDR1 and CDR2 are MNHEY and SMNVEV (reference sequence). The CDR3 nucleotides read TGTGCCAGCAGTTTAGCGGGCCCAACTCCCTCCTACGAGCAGTACTTC. Protein product: CASSLAGPTPSYEQYF.

This clone was recorded only once. The CDR3 DNA reads as TGTGCCAGCAGCCAAGAAGCTGGGGGGGGTGGCTACACCTTC. Translated: CASSQEAGGGGYTF. The chain recombines TRBV4-2 with TRBJ1-2, with D perhaps TRBD1 (5 bases). In germline, CDR1 is LGHNA, CDR2 YNFKEQ. The CDR3 length is 14 residues. Deletions cut 0 bases from V and 7 bases from J, with 12 bases between.

The chain links TRBV7-6 to TRBJ2-7, with D possibly matching TRBD2 (6 bases). Germline V gene data show CDR1 as SGHVS and CDR2 as FNYEAQ. V lost 0 bases and J lost 1, with 7 bases in between. The CDR3 contains 14 residues. The CDR3 DNA is TGTGCCAGCAGCTTAGCGGGGGGATCCTACGAGCAGTACTTC. Its protein product is CASSLAGGSYEQYF.

CDR3 DNA: TGTGCCAGCAGTCCTCGATTCAGCAGCACCGGGGAGCTGTTTTTT. Amino acid sequence: CASSPRFSSTGELFF. The J gene is TRBJ2-2, the V gene TRBV6-6; D gene uncertain. The germline CDR1 and CDR2 sequences are MNHNY and SVGAGI (reference sequence). Trimming removed 5 bases at V and 4 bases at J, with 14 bases between. The CDR3 runs to 15 residues.

The genes are TRBV7-8 and TRBJ2-3; 9 bases are shared with TRBD1. Trimming at V came to 2 bases and at J to 2 bases, leaving 11 bases not matched to a gene. The germline V gene has CDR1 SGHVS and CDR2 FQNEAQ. The CDR3 loop spans 18 amino acids. CDR3 region: CASSLQPPGTGSTDTQYF. DNA for the CDR3: TGTGCCAGCAGCTTACAACCCCCCGGGACAGGGTCCACAGATACGCAGTATTTT.

CDR3 residues: CASSLEGRAYNEQFF. The DNA of the CDR3 is TGTGCCAGCAGCTTAGAGGGGAGGGCCTACAATGAGCAGTTCTTC. This chain joins TRBV11-1 and TRBJ2-1, with 7 bases fitting TRBD2. CDR1 is SGHAT and CDR2 is FQDESV in the germline V gene (reference sequence). This CDR3 has 15 amino acids. After removal of 1 base from V and 2 bases from J, the junction contained 2 bases not matched to a gene.

The chain links TRBV11-2 to TRBJ2-2, with D perhaps matching TRBD1 or TRBD2 (5 bases each). The germline CDR1 and CDR2 sequences are SGHAT and FQNNGV. CDR3 length: 14 residues. The V and J ends lost 6 bases and 6 bases respectively, with 14 bases between them. The CDR3 DNA sequence: TGTGCCAGCAGTCGGGACCCCACGGCCGGGGAGCTGTTTTTT. Residues: CASSRDPTAGELFF.